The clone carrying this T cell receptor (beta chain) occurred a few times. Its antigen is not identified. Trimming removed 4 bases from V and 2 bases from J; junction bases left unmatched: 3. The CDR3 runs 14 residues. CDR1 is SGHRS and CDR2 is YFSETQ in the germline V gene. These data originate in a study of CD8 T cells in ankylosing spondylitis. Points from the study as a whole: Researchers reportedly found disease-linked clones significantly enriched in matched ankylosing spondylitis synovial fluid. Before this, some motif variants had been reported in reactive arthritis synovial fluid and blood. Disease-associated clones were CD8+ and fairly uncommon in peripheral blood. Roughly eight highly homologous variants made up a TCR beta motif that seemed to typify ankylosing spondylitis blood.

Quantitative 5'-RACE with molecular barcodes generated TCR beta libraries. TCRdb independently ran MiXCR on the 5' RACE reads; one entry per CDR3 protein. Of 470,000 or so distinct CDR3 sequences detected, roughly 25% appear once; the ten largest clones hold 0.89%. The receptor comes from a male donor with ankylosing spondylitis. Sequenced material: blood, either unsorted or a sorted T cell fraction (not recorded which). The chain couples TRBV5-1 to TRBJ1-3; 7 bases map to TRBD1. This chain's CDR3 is CASSVTGTGNTIYF. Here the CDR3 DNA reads TGCGCCAGCAGCGTGACAGGGACTGGAAACACCATATATTTT.